This T cell receptor (beta chain) originates from a study of neurological immune-mediated disorders (dated by TCRdb to between 2018 and 2020). Context from the whole study: Of the roughly 34 multiple sclerosis patients, some 30 had relapsing-remitting MS and 3 had secondary progressive MS. Using UMI-based sequencing, the study compared peripheral blood TCR-beta repertoires from patients with HTLV-I-associated myelopathy (HAM/TSP), patients with multiple sclerosis, and healthy controls. The roughly 110 TCR-beta libraries included longitudinal samples, technical triplicates and paired sorted CD4+ and CD8+ T-cell subsets alongside PBMC samples. The cohort comprised about 71 subjects: some 15 HAM/TSP patients, 35 or so multiple sclerosis patients and 20 or so healthy controls. General findings and caveats noted by the study authors: Phylogenetic analysis grouped repertoires from 18 of 34 MS patients into a cluster of related CDR3 sequences, suggesting a possible repertoire-level signature. No identical CDR3 amino acid sequences were found to be shared among expanded clones across subjects, suggesting that TCR-beta repertoires were private in all groups. TCR clonal expansion was greatest in HAM/TSP patients and smallest in MS patients, who ranked below even healthy controls. The MS cluster was not associated with any clinical or MRI features, and the authors stated that larger cohorts are needed.

V drops 0 bases and J drops 3 bases, leaving 9 bases in between. The CDR3 runs 14 amino acids, cysteine and phenylalanine included. The kept DNA is CDR3 alone, 42 bases in frame from the first base. From the germline V gene, CDR1 is KGHSH and CDR2 is LQKENI. For the unsorted PBMC libraries, 2 million PBMCs were stored in RNAlater at -80 degrees C until RNA extraction and were used to generate the libraries. Multiple sclerosis patients were enrolled in a US clinical protocol evaluating disease progression by magnetic resonance imaging. Peripheral blood was subjected to Ficoll-Hypaque density gradient centrifugation to isolate PBMCs, which were then cryopreserved in liquid nitrogen. As for this clonotype: Its antigen remains unidentified. One base away there is no much larger clone; base qualities are not given.

To synthesize cDNA, template-switch 5'RACE was performed with a primer carrying a 10-nucleotide random unique molecular identifier so that each TCR transcript was tagged. Over 190 million TCR-beta sequences, covering 15-18 subjects, were produced in each sequencing run. The RNeasy kit was used to extract total RNA. Using the KAPA Real-time Library Amplification kit, TCR-beta VDJ regions were amplified with primers for the TCR constant region and the 5'RACE anchor. A first PCR added sample indexes and Illumina adaptors, and a second PCR then raised library yield. After Ampure bead purification, the TCR product of roughly 650 bp was size-selected on a 2% E-gel SizeSelection system. Before pooling, library quality was assessed on a Bioanalyzer, concentration was determined with Qubit, and library quantification was performed with the Kapa Library Quantification kit. An Illumina HiSeq 2500 was used to sequence the libraries paired-end at 2 x 150 bp. To increase sequence diversity, about 25-31% phiX was spiked into each library pool. In the original analysis: The quality-filtered reads were processed with the UMI-based MiGEC pipeline, whose error correction step removed more than 90% of the raw TCR sequences. IMGT germline references were used for aligning VDJ genes, and each clonotype was defined as a unique CDR3 amino acid sequence together with its V-J genes. Clonal expansion, Shannon diversity, and CDR3 relatedness (CalcPairwiseDistances, ClusterSamples) were evaluated with VDJtools, and phylogenetic trees were built with CLCbio workbench. A clone was classed as expanded if it had 8 or more unique UMIs, a cutoff based on coefficient-of-variation modelling across technical triplicates. TCRdb itself trimmed the public reads at Q25 with fastp, ran MiXCR and retained productive beta chains. Each entry merges the rows of one CDR3 protein and shows their most common DNA and genes. The V and J calls and clone size come from TCRdb's table, not from the authors' own analysis. The sample table records tens of thousands of distinct CDR3 sequences; around 4% of these occur just once. The ten largest clonotypes hold 1.6% of the sample.

The sequencing sample was made of PBMCs. The chain employs TRBV18 and TRBJ2-7; a weak D assignment points to TRBD1 (5 bases agree). The receptor's source is a man aged 25 to 45 with multiple sclerosis. The bases read TGTGCCAGCTCACCACCAGCAGGGATCTACGAGCAGTACTTC. It translates as CASSPPAGIYEQYF.